This TCR beta chain was sequenced for a study of Graves' ophthalmopathy and Graves' hyperthyroidism. As concerns this clonotype: Its antigen is still unknown.

Notes on the study in general: Blood shared most expanded thyroid clonotypes above 0.001 frequency.

From germline, CDR1 is MNHNS and CDR2 SASEGT. V was trimmed by 7 bases and J by 4 bases, leaving 10 bases between them. CDR3 length equals 12 residues. TCR beta CDR3 regions were amplified from RNA transcripts. Amplification began with first-round RT-PCR using HTBI primers, then second-round multiplex PCR was performed. From the multiplex PCR reads, TCRdb called clonotypes with MiXCR, one entry per CDR3 protein. The data show hundreds of thousands of distinct CDR3 sequences, approximately 42% seen once. Source material: peripheral blood. The clonotype originates from an adult man with Graves' ophthalmopathy. The chain carries TRBV6-1 and TRBJ1-2; D not certain. CDR3 bases: TGTGCCAGCAAGGACCAGCCCTATGGCTACACCTTC. It yields the protein CASKDQPYGYTF.